This T cell receptor (beta chain) was sequenced during a study of CXCR3-negative and CXCR3-positive naive CD8 T cells. As for the study in general: Some 150 million TRB reads were obtained in total, which works out to about 1.5 +/- 0.3 million per library. Study outcomes and limitations: In both naive subsets diversity was comparably high, whereas memory CD8+ cells showed much lower diversity. Naive CXCR3-positive cells had TRB CDR3s more hydrophobic than those of CXCR3-negative naive cells.

Measured by frequency, this clonotype is medium-sized (0.01 to 0.1%). What it recognizes is unknown. UMI-tagged TRB cDNA libraries were built via 5' RACE. After re-calling the 5' RACE reads, TCRdb lists one entry per CDR3 protein, DNA absent. In all, the sample yields a few thousand distinct CDR3 sequences. This CDR3 is built from 13 residues. Germline V CDR1 and CDR2: SQVTM, ANQGSEA. Specimen: naive CXCR3- CD8+ T cells from blood. Sample subset: CD45RO-CCR7+CD27+CD95- naive CD8+ T cells lacking CXCR3 (TNR3-). The chain joins TRBV29-1 to TRBJ2-7; the TCRdb call, TRBD1, lacks DNA for checking. The receptor was isolated from a human donor in good health. Some clones in this sample may be carry-over from other donors' samples. CDR3 sequence reads: CSVGGQGSYEQYF.